What follows describes a single T cell receptor (beta chain). CDR1 and CDR2 from the germline V gene are MGHRA and YSYEKL. With 1 base clipped from V and 8 bases from J, the junction kept 9 bases outside the gene matches. The CDR3 covers 15 residues. The sample comes from a study of blood T cell repertoires in COVID-19. Whole-study context: Both acute and convalescent COVID-19 samples were obtained from the United States, Italy and Spain. Sources were T cells, B-cell-depleted T cells, or PBMCs; the material itself was cDNA or gDNA.

Repertoires were generated with immunoSEQ multiplex PCR, while TCRdb's copy carries only in-frame clones and drops some. The sample gives about 360,000 clones, approximately 86% of which show up once; roughly 3.1% is in the top ten. The TCR sequence derives from a human donor in a cohort sampled during active COVID-19. Sequencing was performed on peripheral blood. This chain uses TRBV4-1 with TRBJ2-7, with TRBD2 matching over 9 bases. CDR3 sequence: CASSQGFSGSNKQYF. In DNA, the CDR3 is TGCGCCAGCAGCCAAGGATTTAGCGGGAGCAACAAGCAGTACTTC.